These 8 T cell receptor beta chains share one sample of origin, sequenced in a study of T cells after yellow fever vaccination (dated by TCRdb to between 2019 and 2020). Library preparation employed 5' RACE. Sequencing was performed on an Illumina HiSeq 2500. TCRdb ran its own pipeline on the public reads, namely fastp trimming at Q25 and MiXCR clone calling, and kept in-frame beta chains. Each entry merges the rows of one CDR3 protein and shows their most common DNA and genes. Counted in this sample were 450,000 to 600,000 distinct CDR3 sequences; about 15% of them appeared once. Around a sixth of the sample is in the top ten clones. The meaning of the sample's treatment or condition label: live attenuated yellow fever vaccine strain. The sequencing here drew on PBMCs, taken less than 6 days after the first yellow fever vaccination. The receptors derive from a man younger than 30 who received the YFV17D yellow fever vaccine.

The chain has TRBV15 and TRBJ2-7, with 9 bases lining up with TRBD1. The length of the CDR3 is 16 residues. Trimming at V came to 1 base and at J to 3 bases, leaving 7 bases not matched to a gene. Germline CDR1 reads LNHNV; CDR2 reads YYDKDF (reference sequence). The CDR3 nucleotides are TGTGCCACCAGCAGAGCTCACGGGACAGGGATCTACGAGCAGTACGTC. Translating it yields CATSRAHGTGIYEQYV.

The V call is TRBV11-2, the J call TRBJ1-6; 7 bases match TRBD1. The CDR3 covers 18 residues. Germline V gives CDR1 SGHAT, CDR2 FQNNGV. The V and J ends lost 4 bases and 7 bases, in that order; junction bases with no gene match: 16. CDR3 DNA sequence: TGTGCCAGCAGCTCACCCCCCGACAGGGCCTTGTTAAATTCACCCCTCCACTTT. Translated: CASSSPPDRALLNSPLHF.

This clonotype appeared a few times. The CDR3 region has the DNA TGTGCCAGCAGTTTAGCGGGGACAGGGAAAGCTTTCTTT. Protein sequence: CASSLAGTGKAFF. The chain uses TRBV12-3 or TRBV12-4 and TRBJ1-1; 9 bases are shared with TRBD1. CDR3 length equals 13 residues. V shed 0 bases, J shed 9 bases, and the junction held 2 bases outside the gene matches.

J is TRBJ1-4 and V is TRBV7-2; D is undetermined. The CDR3 loop spans 15 amino acids. Per germline, CDR1 SGHTA and CDR2 FQGNSA. Between the trimmed V and J ends, which lost 4 bases and 4 bases, there was a span of 13 bases. In nucleotides, the CDR3 is TGTGCCAGCAGCTACGACATAGGGCGTAATGAAAAACTGTTTTTT. Protein sequence: CASSYDIGRNEKLFF.

The chain has TRBV19 and TRBJ1-5, with 8 nucleotides matching TRBD1. The J segment lost 3 bases and the V segment lost 10 bases, leaving 8 bases of the junction unmatched. This CDR3 comprises 14 residues. The germline gives CDR1 LNHDA, CDR2 SQIVND (reference sequence). In DNA form, the CDR3 reads TGTGCCACCCTAGGACAGGGCAACAATCAGCCCCAGCATTTT. Amino acids: CATLGQGNNQPQHF. Full variable domain (missing parts from reference TRBV19 and TRBJ1-5): DGGITQSPKYLFRKEGQNVTLSCEQNLNHDAMYWYRQDPGQGLRLIYYSQIVNDFQKGDIAEGYSVSREKKESFPLTVTSAQKNPTAFYLCATLGQGNNQPQHFGDGTRLSIL.

This clonotype was detected a few times. The chain employs TRBV18 and TRBJ1-4, with D unclear. CDR3 length equals 13 residues. CDR1 is KGHSH, CDR2 LQKENI, per germline. Trimming took off 5 bases at V and 5 bases at J, with 9 bases between the two ends. The CDR3 DNA reads TGTGCCAGCTCAACGGGCCAGAATGAAAAACTGTTTTTT. It is translated as CASSTGQNEKLFF. Full variable domain (remainder filled in from reference TRBV18 and TRBJ1-4): NAGVMQNPRHLVRRRGQEARLRCSPMKGHSHVYWYRQLPEEGLKFMVYLQKENIIDESGMPKERFSAEFPKEGPSILRIQQVVRGDSAAYFCASSTGQNEKLFFGSGTQLSVL.

This clonotype was recorded a few times. The chain employs TRBV12-3 or TRBV12-4 and TRBJ2-1; D may match TRBD1 or TRBD2 (5 bases each). The CDR3 sequence is 14 residues long. V was shortened by 6 bases and J by 12 bases, with 21 bases between the two germline ends. The CDR3 here is CASRGPGLELGQFF. For the CDR3, the DNA is TGTGCCAGCAGAGGACCGGGGCTCGAACTCGGGCAGTTCTTC.

The rearrangement links TRBV28 to TRBJ1-2, with 9 bases identical to TRBD1. Germline V CDR1 and CDR2: MDHEN, SYDVKM. The CDR3 is 16 amino acids. J gave up 9 bases and V 5 bases, and 16 bases lay outside the gene matches. CDR3 sequence: CASSLQQPGQGYSYTF. The CDR3 nucleotides are TGTGCCAGCAGTCTCCAACAGCCGGGACAGGGATATAGCTACACCTTC.